Listed below are T cell receptor beta chains from one sample, sequenced in a study of shared T cell receptors in the human thymus. Clones were read by immunoSEQ multiplex PCR, and TCRdb kept only the in-frame ones, dropping some. Counted here are almost 550,000 clones, 75% to 80% occurring once; the ten biggest clones make up 0.01% to 0.015%. Another study also made use of these data, one on human thymus T cells.

Sequenced input: thymocytes. These receptors were collected from a boy under two years old with a congenital heart defect. CDR3s include the opening cysteine and the closing phenylalanine or tryptophan. Clone size is given for some rows only: seen once, a few or many times, or a class if the clone is expanded.

CDR3 protein	V gene	J gene	CDR3 length	clone size
CASSQGESRTANSYNEQFF	TRBV4-1	TRBJ2-1	19	.
CASSRPGSYNEQFF	TRBV18	TRBJ2-1	14	.
CASSIIRTSQETQYF	TRBV19	TRBJ2-5	15	.
CAYNPGDPSGCHEQYF	TRBV10-1	TRBJ2-7	16	.
CASSLALGRGAPTYNEQFF	TRBV7-9	TRBJ2-1	19	few
CASSQGGWRYGYTF	TRBV4-3	TRBJ1-2	14	.
CASSQDSGRYEQYF	TRBV4-3	TRBJ2-7	14	few
CASSHHRGGEQYF	TRBV23-1	TRBJ2-7	13	.
CASSLCPTRGNQPQHF	TRBV18	TRBJ1-5	16	few
CASSLAGSADTQYF	TRBV27	TRBJ2-3	14	once